The clone carrying this T cell receptor (beta chain) was found a few times. Antigen unknown. This specimen belongs to a study of a mutant IDH1 vaccine in newly diagnosed glioma. For the study at large: The timing of visit V12 was week 35, and that of visit V13 was week 47.

Time point indicated: week 35, safety follow-up. A single vaccine dose contained 300 ug of mutant IDH1 20-mer peptide, and topical imiquimod was used with it. Using immunoSEQ multiplex PCR, the repertoire was profiled, and TCRdb retains in-frame clones only, with some absent. The repertoire has tens of thousands of clones, roughly 86% of them found once; the top ten carry 15% to 19%. The CDR3 is made up of 11 amino acids. Germline V gene lookup returns CDR1 GTSNPN and CDR2 SVGIG (reference sequence). V lost 1 base to trimming and J lost 4 bases, with 4 bases between them. The sequenced sample was PBMCs, obtained from a glioma patient whose treatment included an IDH1 peptide vaccine. The rearrangement uses TRBV30 and TRBJ1-1; no clear D gene. The sequence was obtained from a man in his thirties or forties with glioma. The CDR3 loop reads CAWSDSTEAFF. CDR3 coding DNA: TGTGCCTGGAGTGACAGCACTGAAGCTTTCTTT.